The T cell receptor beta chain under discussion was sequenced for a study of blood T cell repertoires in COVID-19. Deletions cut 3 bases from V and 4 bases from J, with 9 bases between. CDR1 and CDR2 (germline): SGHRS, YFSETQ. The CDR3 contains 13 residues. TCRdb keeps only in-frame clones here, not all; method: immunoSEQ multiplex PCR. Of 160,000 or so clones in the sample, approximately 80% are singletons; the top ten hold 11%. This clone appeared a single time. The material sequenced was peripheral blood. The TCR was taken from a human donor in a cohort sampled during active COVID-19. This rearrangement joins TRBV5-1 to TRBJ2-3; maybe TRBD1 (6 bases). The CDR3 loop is CASSSDRSDTQYF. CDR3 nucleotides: TGCGCCAGCAGCTCGGACAGATCAGATACGCAGTATTTT. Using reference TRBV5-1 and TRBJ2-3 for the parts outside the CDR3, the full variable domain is KAGVTQTPRYLIKTRGQQVTLSCSPISGHRSVSWYQQTPGQGLQFLFEYFSETQRNKGNFPGRFSGRQFSNSRSEMNVSTLELGDSALYLCASSSDRSDTQYFGPGTRLTVL.